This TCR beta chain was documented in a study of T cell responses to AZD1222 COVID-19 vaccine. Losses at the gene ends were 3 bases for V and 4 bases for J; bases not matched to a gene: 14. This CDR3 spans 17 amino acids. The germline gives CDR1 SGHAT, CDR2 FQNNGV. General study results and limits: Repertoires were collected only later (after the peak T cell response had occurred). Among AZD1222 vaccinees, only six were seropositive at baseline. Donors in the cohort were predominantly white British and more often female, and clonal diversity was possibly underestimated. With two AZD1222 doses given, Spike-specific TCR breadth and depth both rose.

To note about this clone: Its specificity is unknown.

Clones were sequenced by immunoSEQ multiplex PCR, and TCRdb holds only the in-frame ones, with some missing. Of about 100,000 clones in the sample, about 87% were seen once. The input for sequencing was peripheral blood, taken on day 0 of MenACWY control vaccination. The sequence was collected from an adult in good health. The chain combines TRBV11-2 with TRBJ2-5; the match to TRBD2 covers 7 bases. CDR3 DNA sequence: TGTGCCAGCAGCTTGGCTCTGGGGGGGACGTTAGGAGAGACCCAGTACTTC. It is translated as CASSLALGGTLGETQYF. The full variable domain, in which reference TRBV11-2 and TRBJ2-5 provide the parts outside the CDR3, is EAGVAQSPRYKIIEKRQSVAFWCNPISGHATLYWYQQILGQGPKLLIQFQNNGVVDDSQLPKDRFSAERLKGVDSTLKIQPAKLEDSAVYLCASSLALGGTLGETQYFGPGTRLLVL.